A single sample is the source of the 30 T cell receptor beta chains below, sequenced in a study of cytomegalovirus exposure and HLA in healthy donors. The PCR employed 60 Vbeta primers together with 13 Jbeta primers. Assay used: immunoSEQ multiplex PCR; TCRdb lists only in-frame clones, some missing. The data contain just over 95,000 clones, more than 60% of them singletons. Sequencing used PBMCs. The receptors were gathered from a human donor in good health.

This clone has just a few counts. The chain joins TRBV4-3 to TRBJ1-3; D is unresolved. Trimming pared 4 bases from V and 2 bases from J, leaving 12 bases between. Germline V gene lookup returns CDR1 LGHNA and CDR2 YSLEER. The CDR3 runs 15 residues. This chain's CDR3 is CASSLTVLAGNTIYF. The CDR3 nucleotides read TGCGCCAGCAGCCTTACAGTTTTGGCTGGAAACACCATATATTTT.

The DNA for the CDR3 is TGTGCCTGGAGTCTCTTTTCCGGCACCGGGGAGCTGTTTTTT. Encoded protein: CAWSLFSGTGELFF. V gene TRBV30 combines with J gene TRBJ2-2; D uncertain. There are 14 residues in the CDR3. The V gene's germline CDR1 is GTSNPN and CDR2 SVGIG (reference sequence). V was clipped by 2 bases and J by 4 bases, with 11 bases between them. The full variable domain, in which reference TRBV30 and TRBJ2-2 provide the parts outside the CDR3, is SQTIHQWPATLVQPVGSPLSLECTVEGTSNPNLYWYRQAAGRGLQLLFYSVGIGQISSEVPQNLSASRPQDRQFILSSKKLLLSDSGFYLCAWSLFSGTGELFFGEGSRLTVL.

The sample holds one count of this clone. The chain is built from TRBV11-3 and TRBJ1-1; 8 bases are shared with TRBD1. The CDR3 has 14 residues. V was pared by 2 bases and J by 3 bases, with 2 bases of the junction left unmatched. Germline V lookup: CDR1 SGHNT, CDR2 YENEEA. The CDR3 region is CASSLQGADTEAFF. CDR3 sequence (DNA): TGTGCCAGCAGCTTACAGGGGGCTGACACTGAAGCTTTCTTT.

This chain uses TRBV15 with TRBJ2-7; no clear D. Germline values: CDR1 LNHNV, CDR2 YYDKDF (reference sequence). The CDR3 runs to 14 residues. V lost 0 bases to trimming and J lost 2 bases, with 8 bases between them. Here the CDR3 reads CATSRDFQTYEQYF. The CDR3 DNA reads TGTGCCACCAGCAGAGATTTCCAAACCTACGAGCAGTACTTC.

The V gene is TRBV7-6, the J gene TRBJ2-7; 7 nucleotides match TRBD1. This CDR3 has 14 amino acids. The germline CDR1 and CDR2 sequences are SGHVS and FNYEAQ. With V trimmed by 1 base and J by 6 bases, 6 bases remained unmatched. CDR3: CASSLVRGRGEQYF. The CDR3 nucleotides read TGTGCCAGCAGCTTAGTTAGGGGGCGCGGCGAGCAGTACTTC. Variable domain in full (rest from reference TRBV7-6 and TRBJ2-7): GAGVSQSPRYKVTKRGQDVALRCDPISGHVSLYWYRQALGQGPEFLTYFNYEAQQDKSGLPNDRFSAERPEGSISTLTIQRTEQRDSAMYRCASSLVRGRGEQYFGPGTRLTVT.

This clone was observed a few times. The chain employs TRBV6-5 and TRBJ2-1; 9 bases agree with TRBD2. This CDR3 contains 15 residues. Trimming took 6 bases from V and 3 from J; bases not matched to a gene: 6. Germline values: CDR1 MNHEY, CDR2 SVGAGI. In nucleotides, the CDR3 is TGTGCCAGCAGGGTAGCGGGAGCAAACTACAATGAGCAGTTCTTC. Residues: CASRVAGANYNEQFF.

The chain recombines TRBV2 with TRBJ2-2, with TRBD2 identical over 9 bases. V was pared by 8 bases and J by 4 bases, with 5 bases of the junction left unmatched. Germline values: CDR1 SNHLY, CDR2 FYNNEI. CDR3 length: 14 amino acids. CDR3 sequence: CASAGGTPTGELFF. The CDR3 coding sequence is TGTGCCAGCGCGGGAGGGACCCCCACCGGGGAGCTGTTTTTT.

The CDR3 reads CASSLLSGSGGEQYF. CDR3 nucleotides: TGTGCCAGCAGCTTATTGTCGGGATCTGGGGGGGAGCAGTACTTC. The chain joins TRBV13 to TRBJ2-7; D is perhaps TRBD2 (6 bases). V lost 2 bases, J lost 7 bases, and 18 bases lay in between. The CDR3 is 15 residues long. CDR1 and CDR2 from the germline V gene are PRHDT and FYEKMQ (reference sequence).

V usage is TRBV7-6 and J usage is TRBJ2-3, with TRBD2 matching over 14 bases. The CDR3 totals 16 residues. The germline CDR1 and CDR2 sequences are SGHVS and FNYEAQ. J was trimmed by 6 bases and V by 1 base; bases with no gene match: 3. The CDR3 here is CASSLGTSGRSDTQYF. The CDR3 region has the DNA TGTGCCAGCAGCTTAGGGACTAGCGGGAGGTCGGATACGCAGTATTTT.

V and J are TRBV9 and TRBJ2-7; 8 bases agree with TRBD1. CDR1 and CDR2 from the germline V gene are SGDLS and YYNGEE. The CDR3 covers 13 residues. The V and J ends lost 2 bases and 4 bases, in that order; junction bases with no gene match: 2. The CDR3 DNA reads TGTGCCAGCAGCGTGGACAGGGAGTACGAGCAGTACTTC. Protein: CASSVDREYEQYF.

The chain links TRBV11-3 to TRBJ2-7; 7 nucleotides align to TRBD1. Germline V CDR1 and CDR2: SGHNT, YENEEA. With V trimmed by 2 bases and J by 0 bases, 4 bases remained unmatched. The CDR3 is 15 residues long. DNA of the CDR3: TGTGCCAGCAGCTTATGGACAGGCCCCTCCTACGAGCAGTACTTC. The encoded protein is CASSLWTGPSYEQYF.

The rearrangement joins TRBV7-9 to TRBJ1-6; a weak D match, TRBD1 (6 bases). Trimming left V 5 bases short and J 0 bases short, with 14 bases between. In germline, CDR1 is SEHNR, CDR2 FQNEAQ (reference sequence). The CDR3 spans 17 residues. The CDR3 nucleotides read TGTGCCAGCAGCGAAGGGCAGGGGAGCTCCTATAATTCACCCCTCCACTTT. The encoded protein is CASSEGQGSSYNSPLHF.

V gene TRBV7-9 combines with J gene TRBJ1-3; D is unresolved. Trimming cost V 2 bases and J 4 bases, with 12 bases left between them. Germline lookup yields CDR1 SEHNR and CDR2 FQNEAQ (reference sequence). This CDR3 has 15 residues. Here the CDR3 DNA reads TGTGCCAGCAGCTTAAATAGCAGAGCAGGAAACACCATATATTTT. Translating it yields CASSLNSRAGNTIYF.

V usage is TRBV9 and J usage is TRBJ2-2; D uncertain. Per germline, CDR1 SGDLS and CDR2 YYNGEE. V was trimmed by 1 base and J by 6 bases, leaving 7 bases between them. CDR3 length: 13 residues. Here the CDR3 reads CASSVRVAGELFF. For the CDR3, the DNA is TGTGCCAGCAGCGTAAGAGTAGCCGGGGAGCTGTTTTTT.

The chain joins TRBV10-3 to TRBJ2-5; 7 positions agree with TRBD2. The DNA matches TRBJ2-7 better at its end, which makes the J call doubtful. The CDR3 contains 15 residues. Looked up from germline, CDR1 is ENHRY and CDR2 is SYGVKD. CDR3 nucleotides: TGTGCCATCAGTGAGTCGTTGGGGGACTACTACGAGCAGTACTTC. Residues: CAISESLGDYYEQYF.

This clone turned up a few times. This chain links TRBV7-9 with TRBJ1-1; TRBD1 aligns across 8 bases. Germline V CDR1 and CDR2: SEHNR, FQNEAQ (reference sequence). The CDR3 spans 16 residues. With V trimmed by 2 bases and J by 1 base, 6 bases remained unmatched. The CDR3 nucleotides are TGTGCCAGCAGCTTATGGCAGGGGGCGGGGAACACTGAAGCTTTCTTT. Its translation: CASSLWQGAGNTEAFF.

The V and J genes are TRBV5-1 and TRBJ2-7; the D gene is possibly TRBD1 (6 bases). This CDR3 is 15 amino acids long. CDR1 and CDR2 from the germline V gene are SGHRS and YFSETQ. Trimming cost V 3 bases and J 2 bases, with 15 bases left between them. The CDR3: CASSSWDRDTYEQYF. The CDR3 nucleotides are TGCGCCAGCAGCTCCTGGGACCGGGACACCTACGAGCAGTACTTC.

V is TRBV2 and J is TRBJ1-2, with D maybe TRBD1 (6 bases). The CDR3 sequence is 12 residues long. CDR1 is SNHLY and CDR2 is FYNNEI in the germline V gene. With 9 bases removed from V and 1 base from J, the gap between germline ends came to 9 bases. Here the CDR3 DNA reads TGTGCCAGGGAGGACAGTAACTATGGCTACACCTTC. Its translation is CAREDSNYGYTF.

The V and J genes are TRBV19 and TRBJ1-3, with a tentative D call TRBD1 (6 bases). The CDR3 extends over 14 amino acids. Germline V gene lookup returns CDR1 LNHDA and CDR2 SQIVND (reference sequence). The V end lost 5 bases, the J end lost 0 bases, and 8 bases lay between the germline ends. CDR3 DNA sequence: TGTGCCAGTAGTTCACAGGGCTCTGGAAACACCATATATTTT. This translates into CASSSQGSGNTIYF.

This clone was picked up many times. Other DNA sequences in the same sample also yield this CDR3. The chain combines TRBV7-7 with TRBJ2-7; possible D gene TRBD1, 5 bases. V lost 2 bases and J lost 6, with 8 bases in between. The CDR3 is 12 amino acids. From germline, CDR1 is SSHAT and CDR2 FNYEAQ (reference sequence). This chain's CDR3 is CASSLQGGEQYF. The CDR3 DNA follows: TGTGCCAGCAGCTTACAGGGTGGCGAGCAGTACTTC.

V usage is TRBV5-1 and J usage is TRBJ2-7; 11 nucleotides line up with TRBD2. The germline CDR1 and CDR2 sequences are SGHRS and YFSETQ. This CDR3 is built from 14 residues. J lost 6 bases, V lost 5 bases, and 7 bases had no gene match. The CDR3 reads CASSLAGGSREQYF. CDR3 nucleotides: TGCGCCAGCAGTTTAGCGGGGGGGAGTCGCGAGCAGTACTTC.

J is TRBJ1-2 and V is TRBV6-1; 7 nucleotides agree with TRBD1. The V gene end was trimmed by 6 bases and the J gene end by 3 bases; junction bases not matched to a gene: 7. CDR1 is MNHNS, CDR2 SASEGT, per germline. This CDR3 contains 14 residues. The CDR3 spells CASRVTGADYGYTF. The DNA of the CDR3 is TGTGCCAGCAGGGTTACAGGGGCCGACTATGGCTACACCTTC.

J is TRBJ2-5 and V is TRBV5-6; possibly TRBD1 for D (5 bases). Germline V lookup: CDR1 SGHDT, CDR2 YYEEEE. The CDR3 sequence is 14 residues long. V lost 0 bases and J lost 2, with 8 bases in between. CDR3: CASSLVDKQETQYF. DNA of the CDR3: TGTGCCAGCAGCTTGGTGGACAAACAAGAGACCCAGTACTTC.

CDR3 sequence reads: CAISEPLERHEQYF. The DNA for the CDR3 is TGTGCCATCAGTGAGCCTCTCGAGCGTCACGAGCAGTACTTC. The chain has TRBV10-3 and TRBJ2-7, with unresolved D. V was cut by 2 bases and J by 5 bases, with 13 bases left in between. This CDR3 has 14 amino acids. Germline-derived CDR1 and CDR2 are ENHRY and SYGVKD.

The chain has TRBV18 and TRBJ1-2; D not resolved. CDR1 and CDR2 (germline): KGHSH, LQKENI. Between the trimmed V and J ends, which lost 2 bases and 8 bases, there was a span of 18 bases. CDR3 size: 15 residues. CDR3 residues: CASSPERGYGRGYTF. In DNA form, the CDR3 reads TGTGCCAGCTCACCAGAACGAGGGTATGGTCGCGGCTACACCTTC.

V usage is TRBV11-2 and J usage is TRBJ2-7; 10 nucleotides align to TRBD2. The germline CDR1 and CDR2 sequences are SGHAT and FQNNGV. V was pared by 0 bases and J by 7 bases, with 12 bases of the junction left unmatched. The CDR3 covers 17 residues. This CDR3 is CASSLDLVAGGFSEQYF. CDR3 DNA: TGTGCCAGCAGCTTAGATCTCGTAGCGGGAGGTTTTTCGGAGCAGTACTTC.

The chain employs TRBV7-8 and TRBJ1-2, with a tentative D call TRBD1 (6 bases). Trimming pared 1 base from V and 7 bases from J, leaving 10 bases between. The CDR3 runs 13 residues. Germline values: CDR1 SGHVS, CDR2 FQNEAQ. CDR3 bases: TGTGCCAGCAGCTTAGAACAGGGTTTTGGCTACACCTTC. Its translation is CASSLEQGFGYTF.

This chain uses TRBV6-5 with TRBJ1-2; TRBD1 is a possible D gene (6 bases). Between the trimmed V and J ends, which lost 2 bases and 8 bases, there was a span of 9 bases. The CDR3 length is 12 residues. CDR1 MNHEY and CDR2 SVGAGI come from the germline V gene. This chain's CDR3 is CASSYGGGGYTF. As DNA, the CDR3 is TGTGCCAGCAGTTACGGGGGGGGCGGCTACACCTTC.

V gene TRBV5-8 combines with J gene TRBJ1-2; the D is unclear. Germline CDR1 SGHTS, CDR2 YDEGEE. The CDR3 totals 13 residues. V lost 0 bases to trimming and J lost 4 bases, with 7 bases between them. CDR3 loop: CASSLEQIYGYTF. The CDR3 DNA is TGTGCCAGCAGCTTGGAACAGATCTATGGCTACACCTTC.

As concerns this clone: The CDR3 end shows no conserved phenylalanine or tryptophan, and so a read error is likely. This sequence joins TRBV13 and TRBJ1-1; 8 positions match TRBD1. The length of the CDR3 is 15 residues. V gave up 2 bases and J gave up 1 base; unmatched junction bases: 3. The germline CDR1 and CDR2 sequences are PRHDT and FYEKMQ (reference sequence). The CDR3 is CASSLPGTGNTEAFL. Here the CDR3 DNA reads TGTGCCAGCAGCTTACCAGGGACAGGGAACACTGAAGCTTTCCTT.